A selection of T cell receptor beta chains follows, all from one sample in a study of T cells in Graves' hyperthyroidism and ophthalmopathy. Using its own MiXCR run on the multiplex PCR reads, TCRdb lists one record per CDR3 protein. The sample has some 650,000 distinct CDR3 sequences; more than 15% are singletons. The sequencing input was blood. Source of these receptors: a middle-aged woman with Graves' ophthalmopathy. CDR3s include the opening cysteine and the closing phenylalanine or tryptophan. D genes are given only for firm matches. Not every row has a clone size; where given, it reads once, few, many or a size class.

TRBD1	TRBV7-2	TRBJ2-2	.	TGTGCCAGCAGCCTCAGGGACAGGAGAACCGGGGAGCTGTTTTTT	CASSLRDRRTGELFF
.	TRBV7-9	TRBJ1-2	.	TGTGCCAGCAGCCAGGGACATTGGGACTATGGCTACACCTTC	CASSQGHWDYGYTF
.	TRBV7-2	TRBJ2-7	many	TGTGCCAGCAGCTTAGCGCTCGCGGAGGGAACCTACGAGCAGTACTTC	CASSLALAEGTYEQYF
TRBD2	TRBV7-9	TRBJ2-1	many	TGTGCCAGCAGCTTACAATGGACTAGATTCTACAATGAGCAGTTCTTC	CASSLQWTRFYNEQFF
TRBD1	TRBV20-1	TRBJ2-7	many	TGCAGTGCTAGGGACAGGGGGCTTCGAGAGCAGTACTTC	CSARDRGLREQYF
TRBD1	TRBV28	TRBJ1-6	few	TGTGCCAGCAGAACTACAGGGGGCGTCCAATCACCCCTCCACTTT	CASRTTGGVQSPLHF
.	TRBV5-1	TRBJ1-4	.	TGCGCCAGCACCCGAGGCGGGATGGAAAATGAAAAACTGTTTTTT	CASTRGGMENEKLFF
.	TRBV19	TRBJ2-1	few	TGTGCCAGTAGTATGGGTGGTAGTGATGAGCAGTTCTTC	CASSMGGSDEQFF
.	TRBV2	TRBJ1-3	many	TGTGCCAGCAGTGACCAGGGGCAGACTGGAAACACCATATATTTT	CASSDQGQTGNTIYF
TRBD2	TRBV12-5	TRBJ2-3	.	TGTGCTAGTGGTTTGGACCCCAAGGGAGGGGAGTATTTT	CASGLDPKGGEYF
.	TRBV2	TRBJ2-1	many	TGTGCCAGCAGCCCCTGGATCAGCTCCTACAATGAGCAGTTCTTC	CASSPWISSYNEQFF
.	TRBV28	TRBJ2-5	many	TGTGCCAGCAGTTATCCGGGACCCCAGCCAGGAGAGACCCAGTACTTC	CASSYPGPQPGETQYF
TRBD1	TRBV5-1	TRBJ1-1	few	TGCGCCAGCAGCTTGGGGGACAGCCGTGGGACTGAAGCTTTCTTT	CASSLGDSRGTEAFF
.	TRBV6-1	TRBJ1-1	.	TGTGCCAGCAGTGAAGCGGGACACAAGGAAGCTTTCTTT	CASSEAGHKEAFF
TRBD2	TRBV20-1	TRBJ2-3	few	TGCAGTGCGTCGGGAGGTAGCGAGCTACCCGATACGCAGTATTTT	CSASGGSELPDTQYF
.	TRBV6-2/TRBV6-3	TRBJ1-1	many	TGTGCCAGCAGTTACCCCGATGGGTTCCGGGTCCGAACGAACACTGAAGCTTTCTTT	CASSYPDGFRVRTNTEAFF
.	TRBV28	TRBJ2-7	few	TGTGCCAGCAGTTTAAGGGCGGTCGGGGAGCAGTACTTC	CASSLRAVGEQYF
TRBD1	TRBV4-1	TRBJ1-6	once	TGCGCCAGCAGCCAAGTGTACCTGGGACAGGGATTGTATAATTCACCCCTCCACTTT	CASSQVYLGQGLYNSPLHF
TRBD2	TRBV4-2	TRBJ2-5	.	TGTGCCAGCAGCCACTCCGGGACTAGCGGGGGGGGTCAAGAGACCCAGTACTTC	CASSHSGTSGGGQETQYF
TRBD2	TRBV12-3/TRBV12-4	TRBJ2-5	many	TGTGCCAGCCGGACTAGCGGGAGGGTAGGGAAAAAGACCCAGTACTTC	CASRTSGRVGKKTQYF
.	TRBV18	TRBJ2-5	many	TGTGCCAGCTCACCACCGGACAGAGAGGAGACCCAGTACTTC	CASSPPDREETQYF
TRBD1	TRBV2	TRBJ1-1	many	TGTGCCAGCCGGGGACAGGGAATGAACACTGAAGCTTTCTTT	CASRGQGMNTEAFF
.	TRBV12-3/TRBV12-4	TRBJ2-1	many	TGTGCCAGCAGTTATGGGGATGAGCAGTTCTTC	CASSYGDEQFF
TRBD1	TRBV5-1	TRBJ2-7	.	TGCGCCAGCAGCTGGGACAGCCGAAGCCCCTACGAGCAGTACTTC	CASSWDSRSPYEQYF
TRBD2	TRBV27	TRBJ2-2	.	TGTGCCAGCAAATCGGTACTAGCGGGAGAAACCGGGGAGCTGTTTTTT	CASKSVLAGETGELFF
.	TRBV5-1	TRBJ1-1	many	TGCGCCAGCAGCTTGGGAGGGATCGAAGCTTTCTTT	CASSLGGIEAFF
TRBD1	TRBV20-1	TRBJ1-5	many	TGCAGTGCTAGACGGGACAGTAATCAGCCCCAGCATTTT	CSARRDSNQPQHF
.	TRBV30	TRBJ2-3	many	TGTGCCTGGACGGGCGGGGTGACCACAGATACGCAGTATTTT	CAWTGGVTTDTQYF
TRBD2	TRBV20-1	TRBJ2-7	many	TGCAGTGCTTCCCCGGCTAGCGGGGGGTCCTACGAGCAGTACTTC	CSASPASGGSYEQYF
.	TRBV6-1	TRBJ1-4	few	TGTGCCAGCAGTAAGGGGAACGGTCTTCATCTTGAAAAACTGTTTTTT	CASSKGNGLHLEKLFF
.	TRBV28	TRBJ2-3	many	TGTGCCAGCAGTTCTCCCGGTTCGGCTGAGATGAATACGCAGTATTTT	CASSSPGSAEMNTQYF
TRBD2	TRBV11-2	TRBJ2-1	.	TGTGCCAGCAGCCATTGGACTAGCGAGAACAATGAGCAGTTCTTC	CASSHWTSENNEQFF
.	TRBV30	TRBJ2-1	once	TGTGCCTGGAGTGGCCGGGGAGAGCAGTTCTTC	CAWSGRGEQFF
.	TRBV7-9	TRBJ2-1	many	TGTGCCAGCAGCTCAGGAGGGATCAGCAATGAGCAGTTCTTC	CASSSGGISNEQFF
.	TRBV20-1	TRBJ1-1	many	TGCAGTGCTATCCCTCGGCCCACTGAAGCTTTCTTT	CSAIPRPTEAFF
TRBD2	TRBV6-1	TRBJ2-3	.	TGTGCCAGCAGGACTAGCGTAACAGATACGCAGTATTTT	CASRTSVTDTQYF